Below, 32 T cell receptor beta chains from the same sample are listed, as sequenced in a study of immune characterization of retroperitoneal liposarcoma. MiXCR was run by TCRdb on the PCR reads, yielding one entry per CDR3 protein. The table records about 11,000 distinct CDR3 sequences, over 20% of them present only once. The sample consisted of blood. These receptors came from a female donor with retroperitoneal liposarcoma.

By its share, this clonotype is medium-sized. The chain employs TRBV6-1 and TRBJ2-6; no definite D call. Germline V gene data show CDR1 as MNHNS and CDR2 as SASEGT. Trimming shortened V by 0 bases and J by 3 bases, and 6 bases separated the two germline ends. The CDR3 extends over 15 amino acids. This CDR3 reads CASSEASLGANVLTF. In nucleotides, the CDR3 is TGTGCCAGCAGTGAAGCAAGTCTTGGGGCCAACGTCCTGACTTTC.

Concerning this clonotype itself: This could be a read error, since a much larger clone is one nucleotide away. This is likely a read error, given that the CDR3 carries no conserved phenylalanine or tryptophan at its end. This chain uses TRBV4-3 with TRBJ2-5, with 14 nucleotides matching TRBD2. Germline CDR1 and CDR2: LGHNA and YSLEER. The V segment lost 5 bases and the J segment 2 bases; nucleotides outside the gene matches: 4. The CDR3 contains 16 residues. The CDR3 loop reads CASSTWTSGGQETQYL. The DNA for the CDR3 is TGCGCCAGCAGCACCTGGACTAGCGGGGGGCAAGAGACCCAGTACCTC.

The chain uses TRBV11-1 and TRBJ2-3; D is possibly TRBD1 or TRBD2 (5 bases each). The V gene's germline CDR1 is SGHAT and CDR2 FQDESV (reference sequence). The CDR3 runs 14 residues. V was pared by 5 bases and J by 3 bases, with 12 bases between. CDR3 DNA sequence: TGTGCCAGCAGCAGGGGCCGGGGAACAGATACGCAGTATTTT. Translating gives CASSRGRGTDTQYF.

This clonotype showed up many times. This chain links TRBV12-3 or TRBV12-4 with TRBJ1-1, with a weak D call TRBD1 (5 bases). Trimming cost V 5 bases and J 6 bases, with 13 bases left between them. This CDR3 is built from 13 residues. The CDR3 DNA sequence: TGTGCCAGCAGTGTCGACAGAGGCGCTGAAGCTTTCTTT. Translated, it gives CASSVDRGAEAFF.

The chain carries TRBV12-3 or TRBV12-4 and TRBJ2-1; 9 bases are shared with TRBD1. With the DNA end fitting TRBJ2-7 better, the J assignment may be wrong. The CDR3 loop spans 12 amino acids. CDR3 region: CASSRTGAEQYF. The CDR3 DNA is TGTGCCAGCAGCCGGACAGGGGCCGAGCAGTACTTC.

CDR3 DNA: TGTGCCAGTAGTATAGGTTGGGGGTTGGAGCAGTTCTTC. It translates to CASSIGWGLEQFF. This chain uses TRBV19 with TRBJ2-1; D may correspond to TRBD1 or TRBD2 (5 bases each). V lost 1 base to trimming and J lost 10 bases, with 11 bases between them. Germline values: CDR1 LNHDA, CDR2 SQIVND (reference sequence). The CDR3 spans 13 residues.

This clonotype qualifies as medium-sized (0.01 to 0.1%). The chain joins TRBV6-1 to TRBJ2-1, with 10 bases that match TRBD2. Germline assignment: CDR1 MNHNS and CDR2 SASEGT. V lost 5 bases to trimming and J lost 4 bases; unmatched junction nucleotides: 8. The CDR3 length is 16 residues. Written as DNA, the CDR3 is TGTGCCAGCAGTCTCCGGACTAGCGGACCATACAATGAGCAGTTCTTC. This codes for CASSLRTSGPYNEQFF.

This chain uses TRBV11-2 with TRBJ2-1; a possible D gene is TRBD1 (5 bases). The J call is uncertain, as TRBJ2-7 better fits the DNA end. Germline V lookup: CDR1 SGHAT, CDR2 FQNNGV. The CDR3 is made up of 14 amino acids. The CDR3 DNA is TGTGCCAGCAGCTTGACAGCGATAAGCTACGAGCAGTACTTC. Amino acid sequence: CASSLTAISYEQYF.

This clonotype was observed many times. The rearrangement links TRBV24-1 to TRBJ2-1; D not resolved. The V end was cut by 7 bases, the J end by 5 bases, with 5 bases between. The CDR3 runs 11 residues. CDR1 KGHDR and CDR2 SFDVKD come from the germline V gene. The CDR3 coding sequence is TGTGCCACCAGAGTCAACAATGAGCAGTTCTTC. This encodes CATRVNNEQFF.

A few counts support this clonotype. At one end the junction does not follow the germline gene, possibly because of a read error. The CDR3 nucleotides are TGTGCTAGCAGCTTATGGGACAGGCAGGACCCTGAAGCTTTCTTT. Its translation: CASSLWDRQDPEAFF. This chain joins TRBV7-7 and TRBJ1-1; 8 bases align to TRBD1. This CDR3 has 15 residues. CDR1 and CDR2 from the germline V gene are SSHAT and FNYEAQ (reference sequence).

The CDR3 nucleotides are TGTGCCAGCAGCTTAAACCCCGCAATTACAACCGGGGAGCTGTTTTTT. Amino acids: CASSLNPAITTGELFF. The chain links TRBV7-3 to TRBJ2-2, with D unclear. The CDR3 has 16 amino acids. The V gene's germline CDR1 is SGHTA and CDR2 FQGTGA. V was pared by 1 base and J by 5 bases, with 14 bases between.

This chain links TRBV6-9 with TRBJ1-6; TRBD1 agrees at 8 bases. CDR1 is MNHGY and CDR2 is SVAAGI in the germline V gene. Trimming cost V 3 bases and J 7 bases; bases outside gene matches: 17. The CDR3 extends over 19 amino acids. The CDR3 bases are TGTGCCAGCAGTTACCAAACGTTGGGGGGCAGGGGGCACAATTCACCCCTCCACTTT. The encoded protein is CASSYQTLGGRGHNSPLHF.

Judged by abundance, this clonotype is medium-sized. The chain uses TRBV10-1 and TRBJ2-1; the match to TRBD2 covers 11 bases. The CDR3 contains 15 residues. Germline CDR1 WNHNN, CDR2 SYGVQD (reference sequence). The V gene end was trimmed by 2 bases and the J gene end by 6 bases; junction bases not matched to a gene: 3. DNA for the CDR3: TGCGCCAGCAGTGAGGGGACTAGCGGAATCAATGAGCAGTTCTTC. It translates to CASSEGTSGINEQFF.

The J gene is TRBJ1-6, the V gene TRBV12-3 or TRBV12-4; D not certain. The CDR3 extends over 12 amino acids. The ends were cut back, 7 bases at V and 7 bases at J, with 8 bases in the middle. In DNA, the CDR3 is TGTGCCAGCAAACACGGGAATTCACCCCTCCACTTT. It codes for CASKHGNSPLHF.

The V call is TRBV20-1, the J call TRBJ2-3; a possible D gene is TRBD2 (6 bases). Germline loops: CDR1 DFQATT, CDR2 SNEGSKA (reference sequence). The CDR3 covers 15 residues. Trimming cost V 5 bases and J 6 bases, with 21 bases left between them. CDR3 bases: TGCAGTGCTTTTATACGGGAGAAGGTTTATGATACGCAGTATTTT. It translates to CSAFIREKVYDTQYF.

This clonotype was seen only a few times. J is TRBJ2-1 and V is TRBV27, with TRBD1 matching 7 bases. This CDR3 has 13 amino acids. Germline lookup yields CDR1 MNHEY and CDR2 SMNVEV (reference sequence). V lost 6 bases and J lost 7; bases outside the gene matches: 6. CDR3 in DNA: TGTGCCAGCAGAACAGGGGCCACTAATGAGCAGTTCTTC. Its translation is CASRTGATNEQFF.

The table lists this clonotype with many counts. The chain employs TRBV27 and TRBJ2-1; 13 nucleotides match TRBD2. This CDR3 contains 16 residues. The junction had 5 bases not matched to a gene; V was cut back by 2 bases and J by 7 bases. The V gene's germline CDR1 is MNHEY and CDR2 SMNVEV (reference sequence). The CDR3 region is CASSLRTSGSRNEQFF. As DNA, the CDR3 is TGTGCCAGCAGTTTACGGACTAGCGGGAGTCGGAATGAGCAGTTCTTC.

This chain links TRBV30 with TRBJ2-5; perhaps TRBD2 as D (6 bases). V lost 2 bases, J lost 2 bases, and 9 bases lay in between. Per the germline V gene, CDR1 is GTSNPN and CDR2 is SVGIG (reference sequence). The CDR3 covers 13 residues. DNA of the CDR3: TGTGCCTGGAGTTACAGCGGGCAAGAGACCCAGTACTTC. Translated: CAWSYSGQETQYF.

This sequence joins TRBV5-6 and TRBJ2-5; TRBD2 agrees at 9 bases. The CDR3 length is 15 residues. The V segment lost 4 bases and the J segment 4 bases; nucleotides outside the gene matches: 8. Looked up from germline, CDR1 is SGHDT and CDR2 is YYEEEE. The CDR3 sequence: CASSLGIAGVETQYF. For the CDR3, the DNA is TGTGCCAGCAGCCTGGGTATAGCGGGAGTAGAGACCCAGTACTTC.

This clonotype occurred many times. This chain links TRBV27 with TRBJ2-2, with 8 nucleotides matching TRBD1. Germline loops: CDR1 MNHEY, CDR2 SMNVEV (reference sequence). The CDR3 is 18 residues long. Trimming removed 3 bases from V and 5 bases from J; junction bases left unmatched: 14. This CDR3 is CASSLDFPAGGRTGELFF. The CDR3 DNA follows: TGTGCCAGCAGTTTGGATTTCCCCGCAGGGGGCCGTACCGGGGAGCTGTTTTTT.

The chain employs TRBV6-6 and TRBJ1-5; D not resolved. Germline V gene sequence: CDR1 MNHNY, CDR2 SVGAGI (reference sequence). The CDR3 is made up of 13 amino acids. The ends were cut back, 7 bases at V and 3 bases at J, with 10 bases in the middle. The CDR3 sequence: CASTGKFNQPQHF. CDR3 nucleotides: TGTGCCAGCACCGGCAAGTTCAATCAGCCCCAGCATTTT.

The sample holds a few counts of this clonotype. This could be a read error, since a much larger clone is one nucleotide away. This sequence joins TRBV6-5 and TRBJ2-1; 8 nucleotides align to TRBD2. Per germline, CDR1 MNHEY and CDR2 SVGAGI. Unmatched junction bases numbered 11, after V lost 3 bases and J lost 10 bases. The CDR3 consists of 15 residues. The CDR3 DNA is TGTGCCAGCAGTTATGCCGAGACTAGCGTCTACGAGCAGTTCTTC. This gives the protein CASSYAETSVYEQFF.

CDR3 in DNA: TGTGCCAGCAGCGCCTTCTCCGGGAATGAGCAGTTCTTC. Translation gives CASSAFSGNEQFF. The chain employs TRBV7-4 and TRBJ2-1, with unresolved D. The germline CDR1 and CDR2 sequences are SGHVT and SQSDAQ. V was pared by 5 bases and J by 7 bases, with 12 bases between. CDR3 size: 13 residues.

This clonotype was detected only a few times. The chain recombines TRBV4-1 with TRBJ2-6; no clear D gene. The germline V gene has CDR1 MGHRA and CDR2 YSYEKL. The germline V and J ends were trimmed by 0 bases and 0 bases, with 9 bases remaining between them. This CDR3 has 17 residues. The CDR3 is CASSQDITSSGANVLTF. Here the CDR3 DNA reads TGCGCCAGCAGCCAAGATATAACCAGCTCTGGGGCCAACGTCCTGACTTTC.

The V gene is TRBV28, the J gene TRBJ1-4; 9 nucleotides align to TRBD1. The germline V gene has CDR1 MDHEN and CDR2 SYDVKM. The junction had 6 bases not matched to a gene; V was cut back by 6 bases and J by 7 bases. This CDR3 is 14 amino acids long. CDR3 sequence (DNA): TGTGCCAGCAGCACCGGACAGGGGATTGAAAAACTGTTTTTT. Protein sequence: CASSTGQGIEKLFF. The full variable domain, in which reference TRBV28 and TRBJ1-4 provide the parts outside the CDR3, is DVKVTQSSRYLVKRTGEKVFLECVQDMDHENMFWYRQDPGLGLRLIYFSYDVKMKEKGDIPEGYSVSREKKERFSLILESASTNQTSMYLCASSTGQGIEKLFFGSGTQLSVL.

This clonotype was seen ten or more times. The chain recombines TRBV11-2 with TRBJ2-3; TRBD2 aligns across 8 bases. V lost 4 bases and J lost 5; bases outside the gene matches: 14. The V gene's germline CDR1 is SGHAT and CDR2 FQNNGV. CDR3 length: 17 amino acids. As DNA, the CDR3 is TGTGCCAGCAGCTCCTCATTTACAGCGGGAGTAGGAGATACGCAGTATTTT. The encoded protein is CASSSSFTAGVGDTQYF. The full variable domain, completed using reference TRBV11-2 and TRBJ2-3, is EAGVAQSPRYKIIEKRQSVAFWCNPISGHATLYWYQQILGQGPKLLIQFQNNGVVDDSQLPKDRFSAERLKGVDSTLKIQPAKLEDSAVYLCASSSSFTAGVGDTQYFGPGTRLTVL.

This clonotype was seen a handful of times. The chain uses TRBV12-3 or TRBV12-4 and TRBJ2-5; D perhaps matches TRBD2 (5 bases). The J call may be faulty, since TRBJ2-7 better matches the DNA end. CDR3 size: 16 residues. The CDR3 DNA reads as TGTGCCAGCAGCCCCGATTCGCCGGTCGGGGTTTACGAGCAGTACTTC. It translates to CASSPDSPVGVYEQYF.

This clonotype is medium-sized by share. Written as DNA, the CDR3 is TGTGCCAGCAGCTTGTTGTACCAAGAGACCCAGTACTTC. This gives the protein CASSLLYQETQYF. V and J are TRBV11-2 and TRBJ2-5; the D is unclear. This CDR3 has 13 amino acids. The germline V gene has CDR1 SGHAT and CDR2 FQNNGV. The V end lost 3 bases, the J end lost 0 bases, and 5 bases lay between the germline ends. Looking up the rest from reference TRBV11-2 and TRBJ2-5 gives the full variable domain: EAGVAQSPRYKIIEKRQSVAFWCNPISGHATLYWYQQILGQGPKLLIQFQNNGVVDDSQLPKDRFSAERLKGVDSTLKIQPAKLEDSAVYLCASSLLYQETQYFGPGTRLLVL.

The V gene is TRBV6-1, the J gene TRBJ2-7; a possible D gene is TRBD2 (5 bases). This CDR3 region has 13 residues. Trimming took off 3 bases at V and 5 bases at J, with 11 bases between the two ends. Looked up from germline, CDR1 is MNHNS and CDR2 is SASEGT. CDR3 sequence reads: CASSEWEKDEQYF. The CDR3, as DNA: TGTGCCAGCAGTGAGTGGGAGAAGGACGAGCAGTACTTC.

This clonotype was observed a handful of times. This chain connects TRBV5-4 to TRBJ1-1; D is ambiguous. Trimming took off 1 base at V and 3 bases at J, with 10 bases between the two ends. This CDR3 has 14 amino acids. CDR1 and CDR2 (germline): SGHNT, YYREEE (reference sequence). In DNA form, the CDR3 reads TGTGCCAGCAGCTTGTCTAGGGAGGACACTGAAGCTTTCTTT. This sequence encodes CASSLSREDTEAFF.

There are a few counts of this clonotype. This rearrangement joins TRBV7-8 to TRBJ2-7, with D possibly TRBD2 on 5 matching bases. The CDR3 is 17 residues long. Germline loops: CDR1 SGHVS, CDR2 FQNEAQ. Trimming shortened V by 1 base and J by 0 bases, and 16 bases separated the two germline ends. The CDR3, as DNA: TGTGCCAGCAGCTTAGGGTCTAGCCTAAGCAGCTCCTACGAGCAGTACTTC. This codes for CASSLGSSLSSSYEQYF.

Notes on this clonotype: In this CDR3 the conserved last residue, phenylalanine or tryptophan, is missing, so a read error is likely. It is unclear where the CDR3 begins or ends on the DNA, so no DNA is shown, and the CDR3 is as TCRdb lists it. The chain combines TRBV12-3 or TRBV12-4 with TRBJ2-1; the tabulated D call, TRBD2, remains unverified against the DNA. The CDR3 contains 8 residues when both ends are counted. This chain's CDR3 is CASSLVAG.